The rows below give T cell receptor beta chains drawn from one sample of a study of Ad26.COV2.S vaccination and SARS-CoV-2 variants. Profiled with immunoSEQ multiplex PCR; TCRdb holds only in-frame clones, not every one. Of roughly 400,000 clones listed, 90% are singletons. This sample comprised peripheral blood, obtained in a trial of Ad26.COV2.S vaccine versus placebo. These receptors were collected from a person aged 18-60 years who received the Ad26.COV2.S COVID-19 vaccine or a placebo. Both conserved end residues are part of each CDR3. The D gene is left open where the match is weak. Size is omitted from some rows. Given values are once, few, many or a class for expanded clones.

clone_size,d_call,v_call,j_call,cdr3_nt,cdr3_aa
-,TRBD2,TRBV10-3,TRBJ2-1,TGTGCCATCAGTGATACTAGCGGAGCCTACAATGAGCAGTTCTTC,CAISDTSGAYNEQFF
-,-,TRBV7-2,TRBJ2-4,TGTGCCAGCAGCTTTGAGTTAGCCAAAAACATTCAGTACTTC,CASSFELAKNIQYF
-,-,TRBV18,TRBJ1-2,TGTGCCAGCTCACCTTCGGGGACATTCTATGGCTACACCTTC,CASSPSGTFYGYTF
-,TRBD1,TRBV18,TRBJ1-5,TGTGCCAGCTCACCGCTCCGGGACAGTGCTAGCAATCAGCCCCAGCATTTT,CASSPLRDSASNQPQHF
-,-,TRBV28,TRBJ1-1,TGTGCCAGCAGTTTTTACCGCACCAACACTGAAGCTTTCTTT,CASSFYRTNTEAFF
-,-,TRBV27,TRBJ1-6,TGTGCCAGCAAGGCAGTGGTCAATTCACCCCTCCACTTT,CASKAVVNSPLHF
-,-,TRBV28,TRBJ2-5,TGTGCCAGCAGTTTTGTGCGCCAAGGGCCCAAAGAGACCCAGTACTTC,CASSFVRQGPKETQYF
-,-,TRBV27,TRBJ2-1,TGTGCCAGCAGTTTGTCCACAGGGACCAATGAGCAGTTCTTC,CASSLSTGTNEQFF
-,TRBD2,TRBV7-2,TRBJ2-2,TGTGCCAGCAGCTCCTCCCACCAAAGGGCTAGCGGGTACACCGGGGAGCTGTTTTTT,CASSSSHQRASGYTGELFF
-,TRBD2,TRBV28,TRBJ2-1,TGTGCCAGCAGATCCTCCCTACTAGCGCGTTCCTACAATGAGCAGTTCTTC,CASRSSLLARSYNEQFF
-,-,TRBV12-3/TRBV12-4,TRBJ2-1,TGTGCCAGCAGTTCTAGAAATGAGCAGTTCTTC,CASSSRNEQFF
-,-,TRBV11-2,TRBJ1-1,TGTGCCAGCAGCCCCCGGGACGGAATGATGAACACTGAAGCTTTCTTT,CASSPRDGMMNTEAFF
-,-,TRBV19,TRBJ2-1,TGTGCCAGTAGTATAGTAAGGGTGAGCTCCTACAATGAGCAGTTCTTC,CASSIVRVSSYNEQFF
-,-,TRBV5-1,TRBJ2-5,TGCGCCAGCAGCTTGGGAGGCGTCCAAGAGACCCAGTACTTC,CASSLGGVQETQYF
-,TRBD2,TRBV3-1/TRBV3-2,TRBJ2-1,TGTGCCAGCAGCCTTGATTTTCCTAGCGGGAGGGCCGACAATGAGCAGTTCTTC,CASSLDFPSGRADNEQFF
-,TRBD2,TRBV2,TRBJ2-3,TGTGCCAGCAGTGGGGGACTAGCGGGGGGTTCGGCTAGCACAGATACGCAGTATTTT,CASSGGLAGGSASTDTQYF
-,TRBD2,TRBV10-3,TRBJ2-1,TGTGCCATCAGAACCGGGACTACCTCTGGTGAGCAGTTCTTC,CAIRTGTTSGEQFF
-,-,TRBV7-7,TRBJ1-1,TGTGCTAGCAGCTTAGATAACGTACAGGGGAACACTGAAGCTTTCTTT,CASSLDNVQGNTEAFF
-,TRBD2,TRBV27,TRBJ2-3,TGTGCCAGCAGTTTGCGCAGGGAGGGTACGCAGTATTTT,CASSLRREGTQYF
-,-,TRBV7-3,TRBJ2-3,TGTGCCAGCAGCTTATTGGGGGACAGCACAGATACGCAGTATTTT,CASSLLGDSTDTQYF
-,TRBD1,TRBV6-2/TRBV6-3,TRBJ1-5,TGTGCCAGCAGTCAACATTGGACAGGGCGCAATCAGCCCCAGCATTTT,CASSQHWTGRNQPQHF
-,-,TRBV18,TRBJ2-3,TGTGCCAGCTCACCATCCGGGGTTCCAGATACGCAGTATTTT,CASSPSGVPDTQYF
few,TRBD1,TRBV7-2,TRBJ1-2,TGTGCCAGCAGCTTAGGAGGTCCAGGGGGCTATGGCTACACCTTC,CASSLGGPGGYGYTF
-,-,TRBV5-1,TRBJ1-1,TGCGCCAGCAGCTTGGAGGGTGTTTTCACTGAAGCTTTCTTT,CASSLEGVFTEAFF
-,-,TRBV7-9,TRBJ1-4,TGTGCCAGCAGCCAAACCAGTGCAACTAATGAAAAACTGTTTTTT,CASSQTSATNEKLFF
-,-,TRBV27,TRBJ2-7,TGTGCCAGCCGGGACTCGCAGTACGAGCAGTACTTC,CASRDSQYEQYF
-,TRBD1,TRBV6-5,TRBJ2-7,TGTGCCAGCAAAGTCGGGACAGGGTCGAACGAGCAGTACTTC,CASKVGTGSNEQYF
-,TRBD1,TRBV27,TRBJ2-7,TGTGCCAGCCGGGCCGGGACAGGGGGCTCCGAGCAGTACTTC,CASRAGTGGSEQYF
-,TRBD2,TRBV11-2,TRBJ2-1,TGTGCCAGCAGCTGGCGTGGGGGGGTCGGCTCCTACAATGAGCAGTTCTTC,CASSWRGGVGSYNEQFF
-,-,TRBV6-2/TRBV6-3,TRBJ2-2,TGTGCCAGCAGTCCGGTTAGGGAAAAGCGGGGGGAGCTGTTTTTT,CASSPVREKRGELFF
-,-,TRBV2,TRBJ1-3,TGTGCCACCCTCGGAGGGATCTCTGGAAACACCATATATTTT,CATLGGISGNTIYF
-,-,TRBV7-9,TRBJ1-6,TGTGCCAGTGCTGAGAATTCACCCCTCCACTTT,CASAENSPLHF
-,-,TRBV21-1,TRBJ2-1,TGTGCCAGCAGCAACGATTTAGGCGGTTTCTACAATGAGCAGTTCTTC,CASSNDLGGFYNEQFF
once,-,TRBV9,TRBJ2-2,TGTGCCAGCAGCGTCCGATACCCCACGAACACCGGGGAGCTGTTTTTT,CASSVRYPTNTGELFF
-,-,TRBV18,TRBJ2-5,TGTGCCAGCTCACCAGTTACGAGGGTTCGACAAGAGACCCAGTACTTC,CASSPVTRVRQETQYF
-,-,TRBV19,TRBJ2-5,TGTGCCAGTAGTCCGGAGAATTTGAAAGAGACCCAGTACTTC,CASSPENLKETQYF
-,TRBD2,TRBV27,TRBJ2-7,TGTGCCAGCAGTTTCCAGATGCTCACTAGCGGTAGGTTTTACGAGCAGTACTTC,CASSFQMLTSGRFYEQYF